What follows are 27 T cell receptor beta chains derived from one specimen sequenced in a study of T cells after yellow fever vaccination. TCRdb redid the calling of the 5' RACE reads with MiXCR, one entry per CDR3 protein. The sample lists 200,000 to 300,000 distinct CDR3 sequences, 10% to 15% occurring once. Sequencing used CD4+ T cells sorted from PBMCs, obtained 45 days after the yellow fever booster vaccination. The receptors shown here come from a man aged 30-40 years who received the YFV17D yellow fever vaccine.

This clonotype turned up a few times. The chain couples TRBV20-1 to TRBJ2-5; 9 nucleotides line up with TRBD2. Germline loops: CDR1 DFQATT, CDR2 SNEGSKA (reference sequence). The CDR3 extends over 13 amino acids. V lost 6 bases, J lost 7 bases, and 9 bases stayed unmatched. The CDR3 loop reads CSAKMGLAGTQYF. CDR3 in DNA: TGCAGTGCAAAGATGGGACTAGCAGGGACCCAGTACTTC.

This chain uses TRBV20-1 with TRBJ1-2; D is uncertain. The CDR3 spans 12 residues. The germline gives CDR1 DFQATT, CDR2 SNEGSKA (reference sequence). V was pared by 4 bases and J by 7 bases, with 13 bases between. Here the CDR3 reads CSAKEWGLGYTF. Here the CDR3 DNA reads TGCAGTGCTAAGGAATGGGGTCTTGGCTACACCTTC.

The CDR3 loop reads CASSRVSQGQTQYF. The CDR3, as DNA: TGTGCCAGCAGCAGAGTATCCCAGGGGCAGACCCAGTACTTC. The chain recombines TRBV6-2 or TRBV6-3 with TRBJ2-5; a weak D match, TRBD1 (6 bases). Germline CDR1 MNHEY, CDR2 SVGEGT. V was trimmed by 6 bases and J by 6 bases, leaving 17 bases between them. CDR3 length equals 14 residues.

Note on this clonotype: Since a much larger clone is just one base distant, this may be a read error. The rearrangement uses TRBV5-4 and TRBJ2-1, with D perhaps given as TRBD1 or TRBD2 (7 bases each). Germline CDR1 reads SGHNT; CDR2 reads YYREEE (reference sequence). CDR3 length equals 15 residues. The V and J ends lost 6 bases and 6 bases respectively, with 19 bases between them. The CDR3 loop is CASIPGGRASNEQFF. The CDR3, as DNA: TGTGCCAGCATCCCAGGGGGGAGGGCCTCCAATGAGCAGTTCTTC.

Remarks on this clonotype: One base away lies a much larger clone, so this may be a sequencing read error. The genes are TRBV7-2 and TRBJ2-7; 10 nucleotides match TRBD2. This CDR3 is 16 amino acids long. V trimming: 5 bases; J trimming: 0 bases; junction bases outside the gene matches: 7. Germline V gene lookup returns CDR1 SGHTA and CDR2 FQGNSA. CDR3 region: CASSEAGTSASYEQYF. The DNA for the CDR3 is TGTGCCAGCAGCGAAGCCGGGACTAGCGCCTCCTACGAGCAGTACTTC. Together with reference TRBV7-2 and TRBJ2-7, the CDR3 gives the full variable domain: GAGVSQSPSNKVTEKGKDVELRCDPISGHTALYWYRQSLGQGLEFLIYFQGNSAPDKSGLPSDRFSAERTGGSVSTLTIQRTQQEDSAVYLCASSEAGTSASYEQYFGPGTRLTVT.

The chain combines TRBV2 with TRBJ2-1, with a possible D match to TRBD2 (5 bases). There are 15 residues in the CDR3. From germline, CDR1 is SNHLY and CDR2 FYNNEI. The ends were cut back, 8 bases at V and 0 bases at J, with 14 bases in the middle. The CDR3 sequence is CASSSGLGSYNEQFF. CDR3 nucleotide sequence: TGTGCCAGCTCAAGCGGCCTCGGCTCCTACAATGAGCAGTTCTTC.

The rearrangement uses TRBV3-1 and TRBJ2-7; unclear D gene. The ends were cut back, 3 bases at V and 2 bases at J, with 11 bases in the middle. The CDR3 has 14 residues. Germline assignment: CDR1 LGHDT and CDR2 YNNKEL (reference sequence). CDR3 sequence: CASSHRDNTYEQYF. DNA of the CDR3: TGTGCCAGCAGCCACAGAGACAACACCTACGAGCAGTACTTC.

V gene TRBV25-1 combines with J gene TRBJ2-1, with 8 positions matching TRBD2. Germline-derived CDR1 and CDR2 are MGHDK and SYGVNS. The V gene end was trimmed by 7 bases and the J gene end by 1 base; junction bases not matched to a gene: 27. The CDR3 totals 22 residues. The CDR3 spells CASNGFGQPEMESGSSYNEQFF. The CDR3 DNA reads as TGTGCCAGCAACGGTTTCGGACAGCCGGAGATGGAGAGCGGGAGTTCCTACAATGAGCAGTTCTTC.

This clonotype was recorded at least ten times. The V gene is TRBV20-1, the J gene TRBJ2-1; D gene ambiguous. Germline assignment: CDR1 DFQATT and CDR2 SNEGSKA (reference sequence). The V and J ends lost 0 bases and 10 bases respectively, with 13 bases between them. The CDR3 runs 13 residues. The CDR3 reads CSARDQAEPEQFF. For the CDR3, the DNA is TGCAGTGCTAGAGATCAGGCGGAGCCGGAGCAGTTCTTC.

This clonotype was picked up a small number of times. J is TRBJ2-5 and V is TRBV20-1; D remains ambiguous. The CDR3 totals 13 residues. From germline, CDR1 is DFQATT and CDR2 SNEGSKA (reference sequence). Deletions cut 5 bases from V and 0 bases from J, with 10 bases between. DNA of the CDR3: TGCAGTGCTTTTACCCCGTACCAAGAGACCCAGTACTTC. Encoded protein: CSAFTPYQETQYF.

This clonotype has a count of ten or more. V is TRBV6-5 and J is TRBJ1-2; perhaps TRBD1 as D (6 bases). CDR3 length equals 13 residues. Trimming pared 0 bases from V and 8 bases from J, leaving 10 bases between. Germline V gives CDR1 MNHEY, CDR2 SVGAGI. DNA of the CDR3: TGTGCCAGCAGTTACTCTGGGGGCAGGGGCTACACCTTC. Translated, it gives CASSYSGGRGYTF.

CDR3 amino acids: CASSPSARGRLTYEQYF. CDR3 nucleotide sequence: TGTGCCAGCAGCCCATCCGCGAGAGGGAGGCTCACCTACGAGCAGTACTTC. V is TRBV6-2 or TRBV6-3 and J is TRBJ2-7, with a tentative D call TRBD2 (6 bases). Germline CDR1 MNHEY, CDR2 SVGEGT. V dropped 6 bases and J dropped 2 bases, with 23 bases sitting between them. CDR3 length equals 17 residues.

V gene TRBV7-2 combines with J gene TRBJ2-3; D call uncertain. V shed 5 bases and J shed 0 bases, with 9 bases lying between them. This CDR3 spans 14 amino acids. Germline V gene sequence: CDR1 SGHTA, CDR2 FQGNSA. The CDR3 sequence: CASSHSGSTDTQYF. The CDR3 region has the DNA TGTGCCAGCAGCCACTCCGGCAGCACAGATACGCAGTATTTT.

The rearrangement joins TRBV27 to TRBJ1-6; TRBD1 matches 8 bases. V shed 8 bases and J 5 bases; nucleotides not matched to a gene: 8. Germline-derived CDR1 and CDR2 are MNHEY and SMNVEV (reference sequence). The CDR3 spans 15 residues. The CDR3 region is CASLVTGANNSPLHF. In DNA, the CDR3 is TGTGCCAGCCTTGTGACAGGGGCAAATAATTCACCCCTCCACTTT.

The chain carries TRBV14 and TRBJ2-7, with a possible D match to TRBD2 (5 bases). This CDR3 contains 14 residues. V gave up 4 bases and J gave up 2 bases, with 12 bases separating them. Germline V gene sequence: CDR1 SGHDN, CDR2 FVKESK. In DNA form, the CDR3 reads TGTGCCAGCAGCCGCGTGGAGGTAGCCTACGAGCAGTACTTC. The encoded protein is CASSRVEVAYEQYF.

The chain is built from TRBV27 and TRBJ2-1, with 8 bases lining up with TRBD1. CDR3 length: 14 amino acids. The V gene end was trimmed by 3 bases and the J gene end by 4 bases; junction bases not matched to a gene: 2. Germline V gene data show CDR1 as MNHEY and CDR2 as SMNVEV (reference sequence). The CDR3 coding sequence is TGTGCCAGCAGTTTGGGGACAGGATACAATGAGCAGTTCTTC. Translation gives CASSLGTGYNEQFF.

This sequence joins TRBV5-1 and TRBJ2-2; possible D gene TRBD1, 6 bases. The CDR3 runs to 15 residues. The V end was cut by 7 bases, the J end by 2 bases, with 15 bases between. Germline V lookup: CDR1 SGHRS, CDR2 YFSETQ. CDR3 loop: CASGFAGANTGELFF. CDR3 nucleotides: TGCGCCAGCGGGTTTGCAGGGGCAAACACCGGGGAGCTGTTTTTT.

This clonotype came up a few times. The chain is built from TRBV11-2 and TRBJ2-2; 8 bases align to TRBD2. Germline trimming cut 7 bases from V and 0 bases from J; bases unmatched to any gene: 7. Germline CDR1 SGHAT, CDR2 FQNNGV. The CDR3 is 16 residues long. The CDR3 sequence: CASILAGGANTGELFF. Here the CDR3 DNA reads TGTGCCAGCATTCTGGCCGGGGGGGCGAACACCGGGGAGCTGTTTTTT. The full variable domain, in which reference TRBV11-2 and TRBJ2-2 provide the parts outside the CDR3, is EAGVAQSPRYKIIEKRQSVAFWCNPISGHATLYWYQQILGQGPKLLIQFQNNGVVDDSQLPKDRFSAERLKGVDSTLKIQPAKLEDSAVYLCASILAGGANTGELFFGEGSRLTVL.

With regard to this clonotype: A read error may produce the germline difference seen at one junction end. The chain's CDR3 is CASGYSFGTQYF. In nucleotides, the CDR3 is TGTGCCAGCGGTTACTCGTTCGGGACCCAGTACTTC. The gene calls are TRBV6-5 and TRBJ2-5; D not certain. The CDR3 runs 12 residues. Germline V lookup: CDR1 MNHEY, CDR2 SVGAGI.

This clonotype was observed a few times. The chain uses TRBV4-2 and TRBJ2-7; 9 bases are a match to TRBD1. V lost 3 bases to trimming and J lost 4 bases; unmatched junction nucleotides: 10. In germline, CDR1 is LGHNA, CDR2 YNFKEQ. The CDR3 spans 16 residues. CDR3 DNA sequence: TGTGCCAGCAGCCAGTATACCGGGACAGGGACTTACGAGCAGTACTTC. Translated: CASSQYTGTGTYEQYF.

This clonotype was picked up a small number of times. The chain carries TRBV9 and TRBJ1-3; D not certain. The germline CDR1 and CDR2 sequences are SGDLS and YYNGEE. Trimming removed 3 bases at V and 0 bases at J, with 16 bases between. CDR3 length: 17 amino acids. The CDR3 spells CASSGGRGPDSGNTIYF. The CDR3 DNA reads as TGTGCCAGCAGCGGAGGGCGAGGACCGGACTCTGGAAACACCATATATTTT. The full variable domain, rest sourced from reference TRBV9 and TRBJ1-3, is DSGVTQTPKHLITATGQRVTLRCSPRSGDLSVYWYQQSLDQGLQFLIQYYNGEERAKGNILERFSAQQFPDLHSELNLSSLELGDSALYFCASSGGRGPDSGNTIYFGEGSWLTVV.

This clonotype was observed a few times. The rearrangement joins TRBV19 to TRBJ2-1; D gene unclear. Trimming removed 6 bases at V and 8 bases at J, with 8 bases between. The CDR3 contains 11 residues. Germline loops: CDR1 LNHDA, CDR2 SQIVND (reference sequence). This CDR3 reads CASRTEDEQFF. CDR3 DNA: TGTGCCAGTAGGACTGAAGATGAGCAGTTCTTC. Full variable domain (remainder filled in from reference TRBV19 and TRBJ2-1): DGGITQSPKYLFRKEGQNVTLSCEQNLNHDAMYWYRQDPGQGLRLIYYSQIVNDFQKGDIAEGYSVSREKKESFPLTVTSAQKNPTAFYLCASRTEDEQFFGPGTRLTVL.

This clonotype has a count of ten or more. The CDR3 bases are TGCGCCAGCAGCCCGGGCGGTGGGCCGTACAATGAGCAGTTCTTC. This translates into CASSPGGGPYNEQFF. The chain is built from TRBV5-1 and TRBJ2-1; D not resolved. V shed 4 bases and J shed 4 bases, with 15 bases lying between them. The CDR3 is 15 amino acids. Germline V gives CDR1 SGHRS, CDR2 YFSETQ.

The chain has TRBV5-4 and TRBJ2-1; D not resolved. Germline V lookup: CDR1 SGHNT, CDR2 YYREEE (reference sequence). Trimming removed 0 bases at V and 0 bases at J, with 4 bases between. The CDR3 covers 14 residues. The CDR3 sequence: CASSLDFSYNEQFF. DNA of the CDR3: TGTGCCAGCAGCTTGGACTTCTCCTACAATGAGCAGTTCTTC.

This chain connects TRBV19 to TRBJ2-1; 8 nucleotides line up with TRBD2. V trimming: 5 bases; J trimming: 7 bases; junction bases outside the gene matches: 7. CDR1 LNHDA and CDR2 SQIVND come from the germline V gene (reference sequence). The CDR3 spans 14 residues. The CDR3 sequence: CASSGRTSFNEQFF. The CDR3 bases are TGTGCCAGTAGTGGTAGGACTAGCTTTAATGAGCAGTTCTTC.

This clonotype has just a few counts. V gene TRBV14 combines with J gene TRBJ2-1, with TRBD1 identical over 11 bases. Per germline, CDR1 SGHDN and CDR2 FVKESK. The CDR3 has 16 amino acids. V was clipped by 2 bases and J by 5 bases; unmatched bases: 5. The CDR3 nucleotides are TGTGCCAGCAGCCAATGGACAGGGGGCGTCGACAATGAGCAGTTCTTC. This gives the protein CASSQWTGGVDNEQFF.

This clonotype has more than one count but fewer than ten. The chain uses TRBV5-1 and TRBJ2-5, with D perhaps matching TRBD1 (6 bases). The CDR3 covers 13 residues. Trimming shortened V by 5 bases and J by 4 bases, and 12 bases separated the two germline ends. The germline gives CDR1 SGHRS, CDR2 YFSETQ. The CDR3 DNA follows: TGCGCCAGCAGTTCCGGACAGAGAGAGACCCAGTACTTC. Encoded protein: CASSSGQRETQYF.